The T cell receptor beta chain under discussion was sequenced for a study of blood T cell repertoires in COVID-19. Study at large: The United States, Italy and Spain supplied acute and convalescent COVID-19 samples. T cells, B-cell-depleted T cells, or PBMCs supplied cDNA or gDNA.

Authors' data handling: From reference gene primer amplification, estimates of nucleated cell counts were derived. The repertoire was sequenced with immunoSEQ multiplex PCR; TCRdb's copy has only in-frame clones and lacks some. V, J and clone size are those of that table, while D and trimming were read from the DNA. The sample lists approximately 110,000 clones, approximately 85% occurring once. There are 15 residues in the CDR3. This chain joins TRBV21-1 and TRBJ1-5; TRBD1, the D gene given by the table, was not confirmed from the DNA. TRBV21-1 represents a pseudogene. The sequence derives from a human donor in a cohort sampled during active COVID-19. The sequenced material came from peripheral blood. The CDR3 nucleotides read TGTGCCAGCAGCGTAGCCGGGACAGGGGGCCAGCCCCAGCATTTT. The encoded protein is CASSVAGTGGQPQHF.